Listed here are 30 T cell receptor beta chains from one sample, sequenced in a study of T-cell reconstitution after alpha-beta-depleted transplantation in children. It was with unique molecular identifiers that the TCRbeta library was prepared. TCRdb re-called the PCR reads through MiXCR, storing one row per CDR3 protein. The sample records 280,000 or so distinct CDR3 sequences, 9.5% to 13% being singletons. This specimen was peripheral blood, taken 180 days after TCRalphabeta/CD19-depleted stem cell transplant. Receptors originate from a male patient between 2 and 15 years old who had a stem cell transplant for chronic granulomatous disease, so the T cells may come from the graft donor.

This clonotype was counted many times. CDR3 sequence: CAISPSGRVFSSGANVLTF. The DNA of the CDR3 is TGTGCCATCAGCCCTTCAGGCAGGGTTTTTAGCTCTGGGGCCAACGTCCTGACTTTC. This chain connects TRBV10-3 to TRBJ2-6; a weak D match, TRBD1 (5 bases). The CDR3 loop spans 19 amino acids. Trimming pared 6 bases from V and 0 bases from J, leaving 21 bases between. Germline-derived CDR1 and CDR2 are ENHRY and SYGVKD.

This chain's CDR3 is CASSVPGLAGIRETQYF. DNA for the CDR3: TGTGCCAGCAGTGTCCCGGGACTAGCGGGCATAAGAGAGACCCAGTACTTC. The genes are TRBV27 and TRBJ2-5, with 12 bases lining up with TRBD2. The CDR3 spans 17 residues. The germline gives CDR1 MNHEY, CDR2 SMNVEV (reference sequence). V trimming: 5 bases; J trimming: 4 bases; junction bases outside the gene matches: 11.

This clonotype was seen ten or more times. CDR3 sequence: CAIGTGGGYEQYF. CDR3 in DNA: TGTGCCATTGGGACAGGGGGCGGTTACGAGCAGTACTTC. The V and J genes are TRBV10-3 and TRBJ2-7, with 12 bases matching TRBD1. The V segment lost 9 bases and the J segment 4 bases; nucleotides outside the gene matches: 4. Germline values: CDR1 ENHRY, CDR2 SYGVKD. This CDR3 has 13 residues.

This clonotype appeared many times. V usage is TRBV29-1 and J usage is TRBJ1-5, with 8 bases that match TRBD1. J gave up 3 bases and V 6 bases, and 4 bases lay outside the gene matches. The CDR3 is 13 amino acids. The germline V gene encodes CDR1 SQVTM and CDR2 ANQGSEA. The CDR3 DNA reads as TGCAGCGTAGGACAGGGAAACAATCAGCCCCAGCATTTT. Translating gives CSVGQGNNQPQHF.

This clonotype has a count of ten or more. This sequence joins TRBV20-1 and TRBJ2-7; 9 positions match TRBD2. CDR3 length: 16 residues. V lost 0 bases and J lost 3; bases outside the gene matches: 9. Looked up from germline, CDR1 is DFQATT and CDR2 is SNEGSKA (reference sequence). DNA of the CDR3: TGCAGTGCTAGAGATCGATTAGCGGGAGCTCACTACGAGCAGTACTTC. Protein: CSARDRLAGAHYEQYF.

This clonotype was seen many times. This rearrangement joins TRBV20-1 to TRBJ2-7; 7 nucleotides match TRBD2. Germline CDR1 is DFQATT and CDR2 is SNEGSKA (reference sequence). The ends lost 0 bases at V and 2 bases at J; junction bases unmatched: 7. The CDR3 consists of 15 residues. CDR3 region: CSARERTRTTYEQYF. The CDR3 DNA reads TGCAGTGCTAGAGAAAGGACTAGGACGACCTACGAGCAGTACTTC.

This clonotype came up many times. The chain uses TRBV12-3 or TRBV12-4 and TRBJ1-1, with D perhaps TRBD1 (5 bases). There are 16 residues in the CDR3. Trimming shortened V by 7 bases and J by 5 bases, and 23 bases separated the two germline ends. CDR3 coding DNA: TGTGCCAGCACTTACCTAGGGGTAGGAGGAGGAACTGAAGCTTTCTTT. This codes for CASTYLGVGGGTEAFF.

This clonotype was counted at least ten times. The chain joins TRBV15 to TRBJ1-3, with D perhaps matching TRBD1 (6 bases). Trimming took off 8 bases at V and 2 bases at J, with 13 bases between the two ends. Germline values: CDR1 LNHNV, CDR2 YYDKDF (reference sequence). The CDR3 covers 14 residues. The CDR3 DNA is TGTGCCACCCGTCCTGGGGGCCCTGGAAACACCATATATTTT. Protein product: CATRPGGPGNTIYF.

This clonotype was counted many times. The chain joins TRBV11-2 to TRBJ2-3; weak D call: TRBD1 (5 bases). Germline loops: CDR1 SGHAT, CDR2 FQNNGV. V was pared by 1 base and J by 4 bases, with 6 bases between. The CDR3 totals 13 residues. CDR3 nucleotide sequence: TGTGCCAGCAGCTTAGTGACAGCAGATACGCAGTATTTT. Translating it yields CASSLVTADTQYF. Variable domain in full (rest from reference TRBV11-2 and TRBJ2-3): EAGVAQSPRYKIIEKRQSVAFWCNPISGHATLYWYQQILGQGPKLLIQFQNNGVVDDSQLPKDRFSAERLKGVDSTLKIQPAKLEDSAVYLCASSLVTADTQYFGPGTRLTVL.

There are many counts of this clonotype. This sequence joins TRBV10-3 and TRBJ2-1, with D possibly being TRBD1 (6 bases). Germline V CDR1 and CDR2: ENHRY, SYGVKD. The V end lost 7 bases, the J end lost 0 bases, and 10 bases lay between the germline ends. This CDR3 contains 14 residues. The DNA of the CDR3 is TGTGCCATCATGGGACAAAGCTCCTACAATGAGCAGTTCTTC. Translation gives CAIMGQSSYNEQFF.

This clonotype was observed many times. This sequence joins TRBV5-1 and TRBJ2-3; D is ambiguous. V was trimmed by 0 bases and J by 1 base, leaving 6 bases between them. The CDR3 extends over 14 amino acids. Germline-derived CDR1 and CDR2 are SGHRS and YFSETQ. CDR3 nucleotides: TGCGCCAGCAGCTTGGCGGACGGCACAGATACGCAGTATTTT. Its translation is CASSLADGTDTQYF. Supplemented by reference TRBV5-1 and TRBJ2-3, the full variable domain reads KAGVTQTPRYLIKTRGQQVTLSCSPISGHRSVSWYQQTPGQGLQFLFEYFSETQRNKGNFPGRFSGRQFSNSRSEMNVSTLELGDSALYLCASSLADGTDTQYFGPGTRLTVL.

This clonotype appeared many times. J is TRBJ2-5 and V is TRBV5-1; 8 nucleotides line up with TRBD1. V trimming: 2 bases; J trimming: 4 bases; junction bases outside the gene matches: 7. The germline CDR1 and CDR2 sequences are SGHRS and YFSETQ. CDR3 length equals 15 residues. The CDR3 sequence is CASSFADRDAETQYF. CDR3 DNA sequence: TGCGCCAGCAGCTTTGCGGACAGGGATGCAGAGACCCAGTACTTC. Supplemented by reference TRBV5-1 and TRBJ2-5, the full variable domain reads KAGVTQTPRYLIKTRGQQVTLSCSPISGHRSVSWYQQTPGQGLQFLFEYFSETQRNKGNFPGRFSGRQFSNSRSEMNVSTLELGDSALYLCASSFADRDAETQYFGPGTRLLVL.

This clonotype was seen at least ten times. This rearrangement joins TRBV12-3 or TRBV12-4 to TRBJ2-1, with 11 bases lining up with TRBD2. The CDR3 runs 16 residues. V dropped 5 bases and J dropped 7; count of bases not matched to a gene: 10. The DNA of the CDR3 is TGTGCCAGCAGTCTATTAGCGGGAGGGCCGTCTAATGAGCAGTTCTTC. Its protein is CASSLLAGGPSNEQFF.

The V and J genes are TRBV12-3 or TRBV12-4 and TRBJ2-1; 11 bases match TRBD2. The ends lost 10 bases at V and 2 bases at J; junction bases unmatched: 19. This CDR3 is built from 19 residues. CDR3 coding DNA: TGTGCCATCTGTTTAGCTTCCTCAACTAGCGGGAGAACCTACAATGAGCAGTTCTTC. This codes for CAICLASSTSGRTYNEQFF.

This clonotype occurred a few times. The gene calls are TRBV7-9 and TRBJ2-1, with TRBD2 matching 9 bases. The junction had 9 bases not matched to a gene; V was cut back by 7 bases and J by 2 bases. Germline assignment: CDR1 SEHNR and CDR2 FQNEAQ (reference sequence). The length of the CDR3 is 16 residues. The CDR3 DNA sequence: TGTGCCAGCAACACGTATAGCGGGGGAGCCTACAATGAGCAGTTCTTC. This codes for CASNTYSGGAYNEQFF.

This clonotype showed up many times. The chain links TRBV18 to TRBJ2-1; maybe TRBD2 (5 bases). The CDR3 consists of 11 residues. The germline V and J ends were trimmed by 8 bases and 10 bases, with 12 bases remaining between them. Per germline, CDR1 KGHSH and CDR2 LQKENI. The CDR3 coding sequence is TGTGCCAGCCGCAGCGGACGGGAGCAGTTCTTC. As protein: CASRSGREQFF.

In its sample, this clonotype was seen many times. The chain has TRBV5-1 and TRBJ2-1, with 9 bases aligning to TRBD2. The germline gives CDR1 SGHRS, CDR2 YFSETQ. The CDR3 spans 16 residues. Trimming removed 0 bases from V and 7 bases from J; junction bases left unmatched: 8. CDR3 nucleotide sequence: TGCGCCAGCAGCTTGGGGCTTAGCGGGGGTATGAATGAGCAGTTCTTC. Amino acid sequence: CASSLGLSGGMNEQFF.

The V call is TRBV7-9, the J call TRBJ2-1; D may be TRBD2 (6 bases). Trimming shortened V by 5 bases and J by 8 bases, and 22 bases separated the two germline ends. CDR1 SEHNR and CDR2 FQNEAQ come from the germline V gene (reference sequence). CDR3 length: 16 residues. This chain's CDR3 is CASSLIGTAIGDEQFF. CDR3 in DNA: TGTGCCAGCAGCCTAATAGGGACTGCTATAGGGGATGAGCAGTTCTTC.

This clonotype was seen repeatedly, ten times or more. This chain joins TRBV4-1 and TRBJ2-1, with 10 bases matching TRBD2. The ends lost 4 bases at V and 0 bases at J; junction bases unmatched: 3. The CDR3 is 16 amino acids. From germline, CDR1 is MGHRA and CDR2 YSYEKL. This CDR3 is CASSPSSGSSYNEQFF. In DNA, the CDR3 is TGCGCCAGCAGCCCGTCTAGCGGGAGCTCCTACAATGAGCAGTTCTTC.

This clonotype was found many times. The chain couples TRBV7-2 to TRBJ1-2; 11 nucleotides agree with TRBD1. The length of the CDR3 is 16 residues. From germline, CDR1 is SGHTA and CDR2 FQGNSA. Trimming cost V 4 bases and J 2 bases; bases outside gene matches: 6. DNA of the CDR3: TGTGCCAGCAGCTGGGGACAGGGGGTCCTAAACTATGGCTACACCTTC. Protein product: CASSWGQGVLNYGYTF. Variable domain in full (rest from reference TRBV7-2 and TRBJ1-2): GAGVSQSPSNKVTEKGKDVELRCDPISGHTALYWYRQSLGQGLEFLIYFQGNSAPDKSGLPSDRFSAERTGGSVSTLTIQRTQQEDSAVYLCASSWGQGVLNYGYTFGSGTRLTVV.

The chain employs TRBV14 and TRBJ2-1; D gene uncertain. This CDR3 spans 15 amino acids. The germline V gene encodes CDR1 SGHDN and CDR2 FVKESK. The V and J ends lost 0 bases and 8 bases respectively, with 14 bases between them. CDR3 loop: CASSQDAAAFDEQFF. The CDR3 DNA sequence: TGTGCCAGCAGCCAAGACGCGGCGGCCTTCGATGAGCAGTTCTTC. Based on the CDR3 plus reference TRBV14 and TRBJ2-1, the full variable domain is EAGVTQFPSHSVIEKGQTVTLRCDPISGHDNLYWYRRVMGKEIKFLLHFVKESKQDESGMPNNRFLAERTGGTYSTLKVQPAELEDSGVYFCASSQDAAAFDEQFFGPGTRLTVL.

The V and J genes are TRBV5-4 and TRBJ2-1; 9 nucleotides match TRBD2. Germline V lookup: CDR1 SGHNT, CDR2 YYREEE (reference sequence). This CDR3 spans 14 amino acids. Trimming took 4 bases from V and 4 from J; bases not matched to a gene: 3. The CDR3 DNA follows: TGTGCCAGCAGCCCAGCGGGAGGATACAATGAGCAGTTCTTC. Translated, it gives CASSPAGGYNEQFF.

This clonotype was observed many times. This chain connects TRBV28 to TRBJ2-5, with 16 positions matching TRBD2. The trim removed 2 bases at V and 5 bases at J, leaving 2 bases unmatched. Germline V CDR1 and CDR2: MDHEN, SYDVKM. This CDR3 contains 16 residues. The CDR3 reads CASSLGTSGRGETQYF. CDR3 DNA sequence: TGTGCCAGCAGTTTAGGGACTAGCGGGAGGGGGGAGACCCAGTACTTC.

This clonotype was seen repeatedly, ten times or more. This sequence joins TRBV7-2 and TRBJ2-3; 8 positions agree with TRBD2. After removal of 3 bases from V and 2 bases from J, the junction contained 7 bases not matched to a gene. The CDR3 consists of 16 residues. Germline V gives CDR1 SGHTA, CDR2 FQGNSA. DNA for the CDR3: TGTGCCAGCAGCTTGGGGACTAGTGGCTACACAGATACGCAGTATTTT. This codes for CASSLGTSGYTDTQYF.

This clonotype was observed at least ten times. The gene calls are TRBV5-1 and TRBJ2-5; D remains ambiguous. V was shortened by 4 bases and J by 1 base, with 17 bases between the two germline ends. This CDR3 region has 16 residues. Per germline, CDR1 SGHRS and CDR2 YFSETQ. The CDR3 protein is CASSTEPLGSQETQYF. Written as DNA, the CDR3 is TGCGCCAGCAGCACCGAACCTCTGGGCAGCCAAGAGACCCAGTACTTC.

Comments on this clonotype: A much larger clone lies one base from this, so it may be a read error. The rearrangement uses TRBV28 and TRBJ2-7; D remains ambiguous. From germline, CDR1 is MDHEN and CDR2 SYDVKM. The CDR3 sequence is 15 residues long. The CDR3 loop is CASSPSVILFYKQYF. The CDR3 nucleotides read TGTGCCAGCAGTCCCTCCGTAATCCTTTTCTACAAGCAGTACTTC.

At least ten counts were recorded for this clonotype. This chain's CDR3 is CSASGLYNEQFF. CDR3 bases: TGCAGTGCTAGCGGACTATACAATGAGCAGTTCTTC. V gene TRBV20-1 combines with J gene TRBJ2-1, with D perhaps matching TRBD2 (6 bases). The V gene lost 3 bases and the J gene lost 4 bases, with 7 bases spanning the gap. This CDR3 spans 12 amino acids. Germline-derived CDR1 and CDR2 are DFQATT and SNEGSKA (reference sequence).

This clonotype was recorded at least ten times. The rearrangement uses TRBV10-3 and TRBJ1-6; TRBD1 agrees at 10 bases. In germline, CDR1 is ENHRY, CDR2 SYGVKD. The CDR3 runs to 15 residues. V trimming: 5 bases; J trimming: 7 bases; junction bases outside the gene matches: 5. The CDR3 spells CAISRTGGSNSPLHF. The DNA of the CDR3 is TGTGCCATCAGTAGGACAGGGGGGTCGAATTCACCCCTCCACTTT.

This clonotype was counted many times. The chain carries TRBV12-3 or TRBV12-4 and TRBJ2-3; D call uncertain. The CDR3 contains 17 residues. The V gene lost 0 bases and the J gene lost 3 bases, with 16 bases spanning the gap. The CDR3, as DNA: TGTGCCAGCAGTTTAGCTAGAGGCAGTACGATGACAGATACGCAGTATTTT. Protein: CASSLARGSTMTDTQYF.

In its sample, this clonotype was seen many times. The V gene is TRBV12-3 or TRBV12-4, the J gene TRBJ2-6, with D perhaps matching TRBD2 (5 bases). V dropped 5 bases and J dropped 0 bases, with 11 bases sitting between them. CDR3 length: 16 amino acids. CDR3 DNA: TGTGCCAGCAGTCGGGATTTCATCTCTGGGGCCAACGTCCTGACTTTC. The encoded protein is CASSRDFISGANVLTF.